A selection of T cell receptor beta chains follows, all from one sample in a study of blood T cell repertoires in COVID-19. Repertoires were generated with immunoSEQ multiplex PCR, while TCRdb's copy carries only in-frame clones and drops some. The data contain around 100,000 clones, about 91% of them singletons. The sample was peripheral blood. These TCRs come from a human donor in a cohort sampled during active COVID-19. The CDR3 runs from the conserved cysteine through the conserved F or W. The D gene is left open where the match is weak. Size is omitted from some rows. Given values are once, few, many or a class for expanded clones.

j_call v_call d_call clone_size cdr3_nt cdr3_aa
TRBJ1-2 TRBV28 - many TGTGCCAGCAGTCCTCCCTCCGGGACTGCCGTCTATGGCTACACCTTC CASSPPSGTAVYGYTF
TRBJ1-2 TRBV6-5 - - TGTGCCAGCAGTTACTTAGGGGTACCAAACTATGGCTACACCTTC CASSYLGVPNYGYTF
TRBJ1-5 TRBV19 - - TGTGCCAGTACTCAGGGCCCTTATAGCAATCAGCCCCAGCATTTT CASTQGPYSNQPQHF
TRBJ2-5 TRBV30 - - TGTGCCTGGAGTGAAGGCGGAGCTGGGGAGACCCAGTACTTC CAWSEGGAGETQYF
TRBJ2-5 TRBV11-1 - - TGTGCCAGCAGCCCGGGAGTTCGAGAGACCCAGTACTTC CASSPGVRETQYF
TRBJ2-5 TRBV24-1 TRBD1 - TGTGCCACCAGTGATTCGACAGGGTTGGAGACCCAGTACTTC CATSDSTGLETQYF
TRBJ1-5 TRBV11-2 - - TGTGCCAGCAGCCCGGGAAGGGTCGGGCCCTTTAGCAATCAGCCCCAGCATTTT CASSPGRVGPFSNQPQHF
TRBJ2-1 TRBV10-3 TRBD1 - TGTGCCATCAGCCCGGGACAGGGATGGAATGAGCAGTTCTTC CAISPGQGWNEQFF
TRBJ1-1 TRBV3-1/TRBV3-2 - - TGTGCCAGCAGCGTGAGTGGGGCAAACACTGAAGCTTTCTTT CASSVSGANTEAFF
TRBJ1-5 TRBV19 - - TGTGCCAGTAGCCAAAGACGTACTAATAGCAATCAGCCCCAGCATTTT CASSQRRTNSNQPQHF